The 29 T cell receptor beta chains given below trace back to one sample, sequenced in a study of blood T cells in healthy people across ages. Then a second PCR, running about 6 to 12 cycles, was carried out with a sample-barcoded 5' primer and a J-beta primer mix. TCRdb redid the calling of the 5' RACE reads with MiXCR, one entry per CDR3 protein. The table lists 550,000 to 600,000 distinct CDR3 sequences, 45% to 55% of them singletons. Sequenced input: blood. All receptors derive from a man older than 75 in good health.

The V gene is TRBV12-3 or TRBV12-4, the J gene TRBJ1-5, with TRBD1 identical over 8 bases. V lost 2 bases, J lost 4 bases, and 7 bases stayed unmatched. The CDR3 is 16 residues long. The DNA for the CDR3 is TGTGCCAGCAGTTTACGTACAGGGGGATTGAATCAGCCCCAGCATTTT. It yields the protein CASSLRTGGLNQPQHF.

This clonotype appeared a few times. The J gene is TRBJ2-7, the V gene TRBV9; D is possibly TRBD1 (6 bases). This CDR3 region has 15 residues. The V end was cut by 0 bases, the J end by 2 bases, with 12 bases between. Germline CDR1 reads SGDLS; CDR2 reads YYNGEE. The DNA for the CDR3 is TGTGCCAGCAGCGTAGCTGCAGGGGTCCCCTACGAGCAGTACTTC. Translation gives CASSVAAGVPYEQYF.

This clonotype was seen more than once but under ten times. CDR3 loop: CASSFTDTHTDTQYF. CDR3 nucleotides: TGTGCCAGCAGCTTTACCGACACCCACACAGATACGCAGTATTTT. V usage is TRBV7-9 and J usage is TRBJ2-3; D gene ambiguous. This CDR3 region has 15 residues. Trimming removed 3 bases from V and 2 bases from J, with 12 bases in between. The germline gives CDR1 SEHNR, CDR2 FQNEAQ (reference sequence).

This clonotype was seen just once. CDR3 protein: CAISAPDGEKLFF. The DNA for the CDR3 is TGTGCCATCAGTGCCCCTGATGGGGAAAAACTGTTTTTT. This chain joins TRBV10-3 and TRBJ1-4; D remains ambiguous. Trimming removed 4 bases from V and 8 bases from J, with 11 bases in between. This CDR3 has 13 amino acids. Germline V lookup: CDR1 ENHRY, CDR2 SYGVKD.

About this clonotype itself: A read error may produce the germline difference seen at one junction end. The chain recombines TRBV9 with TRBJ2-7; D call uncertain. Germline values: CDR1 SGDLS, CDR2 YYNGEE. The CDR3 sequence is 14 residues long. CDR3 sequence (DNA): TGTGTCAGCAGCCCCTCGGGCAGCCCCTACGAGCAGTACTTC. Amino acid sequence: CVSSPSGSPYEQYF. Variable domain in full (rest from reference TRBV9 and TRBJ2-7): DSGVTQTPKHLITATGQRVTLRCSPRSGDLSVYWYQQSLDQGLQFLIQYYNGEERAKGNILERFSAQQFPDLHSELNLSSLELGDSALYFCVSSPSGSPYEQYFGPGTRLTVT.

This chain links TRBV20-1 with TRBJ2-1; 10 bases agree with TRBD1. The CDR3 consists of 14 residues. The junction had 4 bases not matched to a gene; V was cut back by 0 bases and J by 8 bases. Germline CDR1 reads DFQATT; CDR2 reads SNEGSKA (reference sequence). DNA of the CDR3: TGCAGTGCTAGAGACGGGACAGGGGTGGATGAGCAGTTCTTC. Translated, it gives CSARDGTGVDEQFF.

The rearrangement uses TRBV6-1 and TRBJ1-1; tentative D call: TRBD1 (5 bases). This CDR3 contains 14 residues. V lost 5 bases, J lost 4 bases, and 14 bases lay in between. The germline CDR1 and CDR2 sequences are MNHNS and SASEGT. Here the CDR3 reads CASSLDWGFTEAFF. Written as DNA, the CDR3 is TGTGCCAGCAGTCTAGACTGGGGCTTCACTGAAGCTTTCTTT.

The genes are TRBV6-2 or TRBV6-3 and TRBJ2-2, with D possibly being TRBD1 (5 bases). Trimming took off 2 bases at V and 0 bases at J, with 13 bases between the two ends. This CDR3 comprises 17 residues. CDR1 MNHEY and CDR2 SVGEGT come from the germline V gene. The DNA of the CDR3 is TGTGCCAGCAGTTACGCAGTGGGCAGGGCGAACACCGGGGAGCTGTTTTTT. Its translation: CASSYAVGRANTGELFF.

The chain carries TRBV6-5 and TRBJ2-3; TRBD1 matches at 7 bases. V shed 6 bases and J 1 base; nucleotides not matched to a gene: 4. The CDR3 contains 14 residues. CDR1 and CDR2 (germline): MNHEY, SVGAGI. The CDR3 sequence: CASRKRGRTDTQYF. In nucleotides, the CDR3 is TGTGCCAGCAGGAAGAGGGGGCGCACAGATACGCAGTATTTT.

The genes are TRBV28 and TRBJ2-1; D unclear. The V gene's germline CDR1 is MDHEN and CDR2 SYDVKM. This CDR3 contains 11 residues. V lost 5 bases to trimming and J lost 12 bases, with 11 bases between them. The CDR3 DNA is TGTGCCAGCAGTCCCCAGTTGGGGCAGTTCTTC. Amino acids: CASSPQLGQFF. The full variable domain, with the rest looked up from reference TRBV28 and TRBJ2-1, is DVKVTQSSRYLVKRTGEKVFLECVQDMDHENMFWYRQDPGLGLRLIYFSYDVKMKEKGDIPEGYSVSREKKERFSLILESASTNQTSMYLCASSPQLGQFFGPGTRLTVL.

The chain combines TRBV9 with TRBJ1-4, with 8 bases matching TRBD1. The junction had 9 bases not matched to a gene; V was cut back by 3 bases and J by 8 bases. The CDR3 totals 15 residues. Germline V gene sequence: CDR1 SGDLS, CDR2 YYNGEE. CDR3: CASSAQTGEGEKLFF. DNA of the CDR3: TGTGCCAGCAGCGCTCAGACAGGGGAGGGAGAAAAACTGTTTTTT.

This clonotype was recorded a few times. The chain employs TRBV5-1 and TRBJ1-5; maybe TRBD1 (6 bases). This CDR3 has 16 residues. The germline gives CDR1 SGHRS, CDR2 YFSETQ. Between the trimmed V and J ends, which lost 0 bases and 1 base, there was a span of 11 bases. CDR3 protein: CASSLVGGQSNQPQHF. CDR3 bases: TGCGCCAGCAGCTTGGTGGGGGGCCAAAGCAATCAGCCCCAGCATTTT.

The rearrangement links TRBV15 to TRBJ1-1; D uncertain. Germline values: CDR1 LNHNV, CDR2 YYDKDF (reference sequence). The germline V and J ends were trimmed by 3 bases and 3 bases, with 11 bases remaining between them. The CDR3 is 14 amino acids. CDR3 in DNA: TGTGCCACCAGCAGCGGTTATTGGGACACTGAAGCTTTCTTT. Residues: CATSSGYWDTEAFF.

This clonotype was recorded a few times. The V call is TRBV13, the J call TRBJ2-7, with D possibly matching TRBD2 (5 bases). CDR3 size: 14 residues. Germline V gene data show CDR1 as PRHDT and CDR2 as FYEKMQ (reference sequence). V gave up 6 bases and J gave up 2 bases, with 14 bases separating them. CDR3 residues: CASSPGNTAYEQYF. The CDR3 nucleotides read TGTGCCAGCAGTCCGGGGAACACCGCCTACGAGCAGTACTTC.

The sample holds a few counts of this clonotype. Possible read error: a much larger clone is one base away. This rearrangement joins TRBV6-6 to TRBJ2-7; no clear D. Germline values: CDR1 MNHNY, CDR2 SVGAGI (reference sequence). V lost 6 bases, J lost 2 bases, and 8 bases lay in between. The CDR3 spans 12 residues. The CDR3 DNA is TGTGCCAGCAGGTACAACACCTACGAGCAGTACTTC. It encodes CASRYNTYEQYF.

The V and J genes are TRBV20-1 and TRBJ2-7; the match to TRBD1 covers 8 bases. V gave up 6 bases and J gave up 3 bases; unmatched junction bases: 10. The CDR3 covers 14 residues. In germline, CDR1 is DFQATT, CDR2 SNEGSKA (reference sequence). The CDR3: CSATGQGRGYEQYF. DNA of the CDR3: TGCAGTGCGACTGGACAGGGAAGAGGCTACGAGCAGTACTTC.

CDR3 residues: CASSQRTGRAYEQYF. CDR3 DNA: TGTGCCAGCAGCCAGAGGACAGGGAGGGCCTACGAGCAGTACTTC. The V call is TRBV3-1, the J call TRBJ2-7; the D gene is possibly TRBD1 (8 bases). The germline V gene encodes CDR1 LGHDT and CDR2 YNNKEL (reference sequence). The CDR3 runs to 15 residues. V lost 3 bases to trimming and J lost 2 bases, with 14 bases between them.

This chain connects TRBV6-6 to TRBJ2-7; tentatively, D is TRBD1 (5 bases). The CDR3 is 15 amino acids. Germline V gene data show CDR1 as MNHNY and CDR2 as SVGAGI (reference sequence). V was trimmed by 0 bases and J by 2 bases, leaving 11 bases between them. CDR3 region: CASSYSVQETYEQYF. The CDR3 coding sequence is TGTGCCAGCAGTTACTCGGTACAGGAAACCTACGAGCAGTACTTC.

The chain is built from TRBV7-8 and TRBJ2-1; 8 positions match TRBD1. Germline V gene lookup returns CDR1 SGHVS and CDR2 FQNEAQ. V was pared by 1 base and J by 9 bases, with 11 bases of the junction left unmatched. The CDR3 consists of 16 residues. Here the CDR3 reads CASSLEPGQEGLEQFF. The CDR3 nucleotides read TGTGCCAGCAGCTTAGAACCGGGACAGGAAGGTCTTGAGCAGTTCTTC. The entire variable domain, with the rest obtained from reference TRBV7-8 and TRBJ2-1, is as follows: GAGVSQSPRYKVAKRGQDVALRCDPISGHVSLFWYQQALGQGPEFLTYFQNEAQLDKSGLPSDRFFAERPEGSVSTLKIQRTQQEDSAVYLCASSLEPGQEGLEQFFGPGTRLTVL.

This sequence joins TRBV5-1 and TRBJ2-2, with 10 nucleotides matching TRBD1. Looked up from germline, CDR1 is SGHRS and CDR2 is YFSETQ. This CDR3 is 15 amino acids long. The V gene end was trimmed by 3 bases and the J gene end by 6 bases; junction bases not matched to a gene: 5. CDR3 residues: CASSSRQGASGELFF. CDR3 DNA sequence: TGCGCCAGCAGCTCGAGACAGGGGGCCTCCGGGGAGCTGTTTTTT.

J is TRBJ2-1 and V is TRBV5-1; 13 bases map to TRBD2. The CDR3 is made up of 14 amino acids. Germline V gives CDR1 SGHRS, CDR2 YFSETQ. The V and J ends lost 6 bases and 8 bases, in that order; junction bases with no gene match: 5. CDR3 in amino acids: CASKEGLAGDEQFF. CDR3 nucleotide sequence: TGCGCCAGCAAGGAAGGACTAGCGGGAGATGAGCAGTTCTTC.

This clonotype has a handful of counts. The chain employs TRBV12-3 or TRBV12-4 and TRBJ2-1; D remains ambiguous. Trimming removed 2 bases at V and 10 bases at J, with 15 bases between. The CDR3 covers 14 residues. Here the CDR3 DNA reads TGTGCCAGCAGTTTACCCCCATCCGCTCCGGAGCAGTTCTTC. It specifies CASSLPPSAPEQFF.

This clonotype has more than one count but fewer than ten. This chain's CDR3 is CASTLDSSLPQHF. CDR3 nucleotides: TGTGCCAGCACCCTGGACAGTTCTTTGCCCCAGCATTTT. The genes are TRBV2 and TRBJ1-5; a possible D gene is TRBD1 (6 bases). From germline, CDR1 is SNHLY and CDR2 FYNNEI. The CDR3 is made up of 13 amino acids. V was trimmed by 7 bases and J by 9 bases, leaving 16 bases between them.

The chain joins TRBV28 to TRBJ2-5, with TRBD2 matching over 7 bases. Per the germline V gene, CDR1 is MDHEN and CDR2 is SYDVKM. This CDR3 has 13 amino acids. The junction had 8 bases not matched to a gene; V was cut back by 2 bases and J by 11 bases. The CDR3 DNA is TGTGCCAGCAGTTTAGGGACTAAGGAGCGGCAGTACTTC. It encodes CASSLGTKERQYF.

This clonotype was recorded at least ten times. The chain links TRBV18 to TRBJ2-1; possibly TRBD2 for D (5 bases). Per the germline V gene, CDR1 is KGHSH and CDR2 is LQKENI. CDR3 length: 13 amino acids. V gave up 8 bases and J gave up 5 bases, with 13 bases separating them. The CDR3, as DNA: TGTGCCAGCCAGATCGGGGTCCACAATGAGCAGTTCTTC. It yields the protein CASQIGVHNEQFF.

In this sample, this clonotype turned up a few times. The chain recombines TRBV20-1 with TRBJ2-7, with TRBD1 matching 11 bases. Per germline, CDR1 DFQATT and CDR2 SNEGSKA (reference sequence). This CDR3 region has 15 residues. With V trimmed by 3 bases and J by 3 bases, 7 bases remained unmatched. CDR3 in DNA: TGCAGTGCTAGCCAACCGGGACAGGGGGTCTACGAGCAGTACTTC. Protein: CSASQPGQGVYEQYF.

This clonotype turned up a few times. The chain links TRBV20-1 to TRBJ1-2; D may be TRBD1 (6 bases). This CDR3 region has 11 residues. V lost 6 bases and J 5 bases, leaving 10 bases between the germline ends. Germline V CDR1 and CDR2: DFQATT, SNEGSKA (reference sequence). CDR3 sequence reads: CSARTDYGYTF. CDR3 nucleotide sequence: TGCAGTGCCCGGACAGATTATGGCTACACCTTC.

This clonotype was picked up a small number of times. The J gene is TRBJ2-1, the V gene TRBV12-3 or TRBV12-4, with D perhaps TRBD2 (6 bases). The tail of the sequence fits TRBJ2-7 better, so the J call may be wrong. The CDR3 has 14 amino acids. CDR3 DNA: TGTGCCAGCAGTTTTTTAGGAGGGAACTACGAGCAGTACTTC. Encoded protein: CASSFLGGNYEQYF.

The V gene is TRBV7-2, the J gene TRBJ2-5; TRBD2 agrees at 10 bases. V trimming: 4 bases; J trimming: 0 bases; junction bases outside the gene matches: 5. CDR1 is SGHTA and CDR2 is FQGNSA in the germline V gene. The CDR3 spans 16 residues. The CDR3 here is CASSSQAGGYQETQYF. In DNA, the CDR3 is TGTGCCAGCAGCTCCCAAGCGGGGGGGTACCAAGAGACCCAGTACTTC.